Listed here are 28 T cell receptor beta chains from one sample, sequenced in a study of blood T cell repertoires in COVID-19. The method was immunoSEQ multiplex PCR; TCRdb's version includes in-frame clones alone and lacks a portion of them. The table has tens of thousands of clones, about nine tenths seen once. Sequencing was done on a sample of peripheral blood. The source of these receptors is a woman aged 70-85 years with acute or convalescent COVID-19.

This rearrangement joins TRBV5-5 to TRBJ1-3; 7 bases map to TRBD1. Unmatched junction bases numbered 12, after V lost 0 bases and J lost 0 bases. The CDR3 is 19 residues long. CDR1 is SGHKS, CDR2 YYEKEE, per germline (reference sequence). This chain's CDR3 is CASSLAATGVGISGNTIYF. CDR3 nucleotide sequence: TGTGCCAGCAGCTTGGCGGCTACAGGGGTGGGAATCTCTGGAAACACCATATATTTT.

The chain has TRBV6-6 and TRBJ1-1; D unresolved. V was pared by 0 bases and J by 1 base, with 6 bases between. The germline CDR1 and CDR2 sequences are MNHNY and SVGAGI (reference sequence). The CDR3 covers 14 residues. The CDR3: CASSYSAGNTEAFF. CDR3 DNA: TGTGCCAGCAGTTACTCGGCAGGGAACACTGAAGCTTTCTTT.

This chain connects TRBV11-1 to TRBJ2-3, with D maybe TRBD2 (6 bases). Germline lookup yields CDR1 SGHAT and CDR2 FQDESV (reference sequence). The germline V and J ends were trimmed by 3 bases and 4 bases, with 17 bases remaining between them. CDR3 length: 16 amino acids. The CDR3 region has the DNA TGTGCCAGCAGCTTCAGTCTAGCGCCTACTCCAGATACGCAGTATTTT. The encoded protein is CASSFSLAPTPDTQYF.

This clone has just a few counts. The chain combines TRBV2 with TRBJ1-1; 7 positions match TRBD1. The germline gives CDR1 SNHLY, CDR2 FYNNEI. J lost 1 base, V lost 6 bases, and 5 bases had no gene match. The CDR3 is made up of 14 amino acids. CDR3 sequence (DNA): TGTGCCAGCAGAACTACAGGGGCGAACACTGAAGCTTTCTTT. Amino acids: CASRTTGANTEAFF.

This chain uses TRBV28 with TRBJ2-5, with D maybe TRBD1 (6 bases). Germline CDR1 and CDR2: MDHEN and SYDVKM. The germline V and J ends were trimmed by 7 bases and 5 bases, with 11 bases remaining between them. This CDR3 comprises 12 residues. Here the CDR3 DNA reads TGTGCCAGCAACCTAGGGGGTGAGACCCAGTACTTC. Encoded protein: CASNLGGETQYF.

V and J are TRBV10-3 and TRBJ1-1, with D perhaps TRBD1 (6 bases). The CDR3 is 14 amino acids. Germline values: CDR1 ENHRY, CDR2 SYGVKD. Trimming took off 6 bases at V and 2 bases at J, with 13 bases between the two ends. CDR3: CAISAGAGNTEAFF. The CDR3 nucleotides are TGTGCCATCAGCGCAGGGGCCGGAAACACTGAAGCTTTCTTT.

The rearrangement joins TRBV19 to TRBJ2-3, with D maybe TRBD2 (5 bases). The CDR3 contains 14 residues. V was trimmed by 3 bases and J by 1 base, leaving 8 bases between them. Germline assignment: CDR1 LNHDA and CDR2 SQIVND (reference sequence). CDR3 amino acids: CASSMWRGTDTQYF. CDR3 nucleotide sequence: TGTGCCAGTAGTATGTGGCGGGGCACAGATACGCAGTATTTT.

The chain joins TRBV7-6 to TRBJ2-1; D is possibly TRBD1 (5 bases). V lost 5 bases, J lost 0 bases, and 14 bases lay in between. CDR3 length equals 16 residues. Germline V gives CDR1 SGHVS, CDR2 FNYEAQ. The CDR3 bases are TGTGCCAGCAGCCCGACGACAGCCAGCTCCTACAATGAGCAGTTCTTC. Residues: CASSPTTASSYNEQFF.

The chain links TRBV6-5 to TRBJ1-2, with TRBD1 matching over 7 bases. The CDR3 is 14 amino acids. Germline V lookup: CDR1 MNHEY, CDR2 SVGAGI. V lost 5 bases and J lost 7; bases outside the gene matches: 10. CDR3 sequence: CASSPEHRGGGYTF. Here the CDR3 DNA reads TGTGCCAGCAGTCCAGAACACAGGGGCGGTGGCTACACCTTC.

The chain uses TRBV28 and TRBJ1-1; D gene uncertain. Germline V gene data show CDR1 as MDHEN and CDR2 as SYDVKM. The CDR3 covers 14 residues. V lost 5 bases to trimming and J lost 6 bases, with 16 bases between them. CDR3 coding DNA: TGTGCCAGCAGTCCGCAATCCGGCGGATCTGAAGCTTTCTTT. Its translation is CASSPQSGGSEAFF.

This chain links TRBV14 with TRBJ1-4; 8 bases line up with TRBD1. The germline V gene has CDR1 SGHDN and CDR2 FVKESK. The ends lost 4 bases at V and 3 bases at J; junction bases unmatched: 4. The CDR3 spans 15 residues. CDR3 residues: CASSLQGAPNEKLFF. In DNA form, the CDR3 reads TGTGCCAGCAGCCTCCAGGGGGCTCCTAATGAAAAACTGTTTTTT.

The rearrangement uses TRBV6-1 and TRBJ1-1; weak D call: TRBD1 (5 bases). The CDR3 totals 15 residues. The germline gives CDR1 MNHNS, CDR2 SASEGT. The V and J ends lost 7 bases and 2 bases respectively, with 17 bases between them. This CDR3 is CASTTGGVPNTEAFF. The CDR3 DNA reads as TGTGCCAGCACGACTGGGGGGGTTCCCAACACTGAAGCTTTCTTT.

This CDR3 is CASHGTNDYEQYF. For the CDR3, the DNA is TGTGCCAGTCACGGGACAAATGACTACGAGCAGTACTTC. The chain has TRBV28 and TRBJ2-7; the D gene is possibly TRBD1 (6 bases). The CDR3 spans 13 residues. V dropped 9 bases and J dropped 3 bases, with 15 bases sitting between them. Per the germline V gene, CDR1 is MDHEN and CDR2 is SYDVKM.

This chain links TRBV6-5 with TRBJ2-7; unclear D gene. The germline CDR1 and CDR2 sequences are MNHEY and SVGAGI. The CDR3 has 11 residues. V lost 11 bases to trimming and J lost 2 bases, with 10 bases between them. The CDR3 reads CAAERTYEQYF. The CDR3 coding sequence is TGTGCCGCAGAGAGGACCTACGAGCAGTACTTC.

The chain is built from TRBV18 and TRBJ1-1; TRBD1 matches 7 bases. This CDR3 has 14 amino acids. The J segment lost 1 base and the V segment lost 5 bases, leaving 4 bases of the junction unmatched. Looked up from germline, CDR1 is KGHSH and CDR2 is LQKENI. The CDR3 here is CASSETGRNTEAFF. The CDR3, as DNA: TGTGCCAGCTCAGAGACAGGGCGGAACACTGAAGCTTTCTTT.

The V gene is TRBV6-5, the J gene TRBJ1-5, with 9 bases matching TRBD1. The junction had 11 bases not matched to a gene; V was cut back by 10 bases and J by 7 bases. The CDR3 runs 14 residues. Germline V gives CDR1 MNHEY, CDR2 SVGAGI. The DNA of the CDR3 is TGTGCCACAAAAGGACAGGGGTTTAGACAGCCCCAGCATTTT. This sequence encodes CATKGQGFRQPQHF.

The CDR3 loop reads CASSQDAGVSYEQYF. CDR3 DNA sequence: TGCGCCAGCAGCCAAGATGCAGGGGTCTCCTACGAGCAGTACTTC. The rearrangement joins TRBV4-3 to TRBJ2-7; perhaps TRBD1 as D (6 bases). Trimming left V 0 bases short and J 0 bases short, with 9 bases between. Germline V gene lookup returns CDR1 LGHNA and CDR2 YSLEER. This CDR3 contains 15 residues.

CDR3 in DNA: TGTGCCAGCAGACCCGGACTGTACAATGAGCAGTTCTTC. This encodes CASRPGLYNEQFF. The genes are TRBV5-4 and TRBJ2-1, with D possibly TRBD2 on 5 matching bases. V was pared by 5 bases and J by 4 bases, with 10 bases between. The CDR3 covers 13 residues. CDR1 SGHNT and CDR2 YYREEE come from the germline V gene (reference sequence).

The chain couples TRBV9 to TRBJ1-2; 7 bases are shared with TRBD1. Germline V gene data show CDR1 as SGDLS and CDR2 as YYNGEE. There are 16 residues in the CDR3. J lost 8 bases, V lost 0 bases, and 13 bases had no gene match. The CDR3 DNA follows: TGTGCCAGCAGCGTAGGACCCATGGGACAGCCCCACGGCTACACCTTC. This codes for CASSVGPMGQPHGYTF.

J is TRBJ2-7 and V is TRBV9; 10 bases agree with TRBD2. Germline CDR1 and CDR2: SGDLS and YYNGEE. The CDR3 runs 15 residues. Trimming removed 4 bases from V and 0 bases from J; junction bases left unmatched: 4. This CDR3 is CASSPIAGGSYEQYF. The CDR3 DNA reads TGTGCCAGCAGCCCTATAGCGGGGGGCTCCTACGAGCAGTACTTC.

The rearrangement uses TRBV18 and TRBJ2-6; a weak D match, TRBD1 (6 bases). Germline CDR1 and CDR2: KGHSH and LQKENI. Trimming cost V 3 bases and J 2 bases, with 11 bases left between them. This CDR3 has 16 amino acids. CDR3 DNA: TGTGCCAGCTCACCTCCCCCAGGGGCTGGGGCCAACGTCCTGACTTTC. This encodes CASSPPPGAGANVLTF.

In nucleotides, the CDR3 is TGTGCCAGCAGCCTGGGACTAGCGGGAGTTGTAGATACGCAGTATTTT. Its translation: CASSLGLAGVVDTQYF. This chain joins TRBV7-2 and TRBJ2-3; the match to TRBD2 covers 14 bases. The CDR3 length is 16 residues. Germline assignment: CDR1 SGHTA and CDR2 FQGNSA. The V segment lost 5 bases and the J segment 5 bases; nucleotides outside the gene matches: 6.

The genes are TRBV25-1 and TRBJ1-6; no clear D. This CDR3 region has 14 residues. V was cut by 0 bases and J by 7 bases, with 7 bases left in between. CDR1 is MGHDK and CDR2 is SYGVNS in the germline V gene. The CDR3 DNA sequence: TGTGCCAGCAGTGAATATAGGGAGAATTCACCCCTCCACTTT. Encoded protein: CASSEYRENSPLHF.

This clone has more than one count but fewer than ten. V is TRBV5-6 and J is TRBJ1-6, with TRBD1 as a possible D gene (6 bases). Germline V gives CDR1 SGHDT, CDR2 YYEEEE. This CDR3 is 19 amino acids long. Trimming left V 1 base short and J 6 bases short, with 23 bases between. The DNA for the CDR3 is TGTGCCAGCAGCTTGTATGGACAGTACCAAACCCCAAGTAATTCACCCCTCCACTTT. This codes for CASSLYGQYQTPSNSPLHF.

This chain uses TRBV19 with TRBJ1-1; 10 bases match TRBD1. The CDR3 extends over 14 amino acids. After removal of 6 bases from V and 5 bases from J, the junction contained 6 bases not matched to a gene. Germline values: CDR1 LNHDA, CDR2 SQIVND (reference sequence). CDR3 nucleotides: TGTGCCAGTAGCGGGACAGGGGTTGGGACTGAAGCTTTCTTT. Translation: CASSGTGVGTEAFF.

The genes are TRBV11-3 and TRBJ2-5; D is ambiguous. Germline V gene sequence: CDR1 SGHNT, CDR2 YENEEA. V was cut by 4 bases and J by 0 bases, with 12 bases left in between. The CDR3 sequence is 15 residues long. The chain's CDR3 is CASSSGLTHQETQYF. In nucleotides, the CDR3 is TGTGCCAGCAGCTCTGGGCTTACCCACCAAGAGACCCAGTACTTC.

This chain uses TRBV9 with TRBJ2-1, with 7 bases aligning to TRBD2. V shed 3 bases and J 3 bases; nucleotides not matched to a gene: 9. From germline, CDR1 is SGDLS and CDR2 YYNGEE. The CDR3 is 16 residues long. CDR3 nucleotide sequence: TGTGCCAGCAGCGCCCCCCCCGGGACTAACTACAATGAGCAGTTCTTC. Translation gives CASSAPPGTNYNEQFF.

The rearrangement joins TRBV28 to TRBJ1-2; unclear D gene. The CDR3 totals 13 residues. Germline assignment: CDR1 MDHEN and CDR2 SYDVKM. Trimming cost V 6 bases and J 3 bases, with 11 bases left between them. The chain's CDR3 is CASRPGIDYGYTF. The CDR3 DNA reads TGTGCCAGCAGACCAGGAATTGACTATGGCTACACCTTC.